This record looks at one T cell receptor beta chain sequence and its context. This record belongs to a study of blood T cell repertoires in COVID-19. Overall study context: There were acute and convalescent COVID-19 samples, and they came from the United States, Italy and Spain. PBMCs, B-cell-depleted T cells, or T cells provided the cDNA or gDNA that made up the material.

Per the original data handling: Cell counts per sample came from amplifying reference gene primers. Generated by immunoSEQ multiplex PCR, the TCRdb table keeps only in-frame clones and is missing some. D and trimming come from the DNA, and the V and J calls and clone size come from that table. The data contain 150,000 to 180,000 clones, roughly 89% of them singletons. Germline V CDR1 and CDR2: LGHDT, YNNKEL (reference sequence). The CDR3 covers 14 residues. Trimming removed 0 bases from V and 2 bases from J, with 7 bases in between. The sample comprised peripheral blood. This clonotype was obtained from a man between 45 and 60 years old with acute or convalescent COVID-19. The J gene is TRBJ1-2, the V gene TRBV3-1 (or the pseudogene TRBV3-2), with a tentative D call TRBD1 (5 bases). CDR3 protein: CASSQEGGNYGYTF. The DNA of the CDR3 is TGTGCCAGCAGCCAAGAGGGGGGGAACTATGGCTACACCTTC.